These 24 T cell receptor beta chains were all obtained from the same sample, sequenced in a study of blood T cells in healthy people across ages. A second PCR, run for about 7 to 11 cycles, used a sample-barcoded 5' primer plus a J-beta primer mix. TCRdb ran MiXCR on the 5' RACE reads and lists one entry per CDR3 protein. The table records 910,000 or so distinct CDR3 sequences, roughly half of them present only once. Sequencing was carried out using blood. These receptors were obtained from a woman in her sixties in good health.

The chain carries TRBV7-2 and TRBJ2-7, with no clear D. CDR1 SGHTA and CDR2 FQGNSA come from the germline V gene. Trimming left V 1 base short and J 0 bases short, with 13 bases between. The CDR3 loop spans 16 amino acids. The CDR3 loop is CASSLGGGRSSYEQYF. CDR3 nucleotides: TGTGCCAGCAGCTTAGGGGGTGGACGCAGCTCCTACGAGCAGTACTTC.

The V call is TRBV29-1, the J call TRBJ2-1, with D maybe TRBD2 (5 bases). This CDR3 region has 14 residues. Germline V CDR1 and CDR2: SQVTM, ANQGSEA. Trimming stripped 4 bases from V and 2 bases from J, with 12 bases between. The CDR3 region is CSVGRGPPYNEQFF. The CDR3 DNA follows: TGCAGCGTTGGCCGAGGGCCCCCCTACAATGAGCAGTTCTTC.

A remark on this clonotype: One junction end disagrees with the germline gene, perhaps due to a read error. The rearrangement joins TRBV6-6 to TRBJ2-6; a weak D match, TRBD1 (5 bases). There are 17 residues in the CDR3. Looked up from germline, CDR1 is MNHNY and CDR2 is SVGAGI (reference sequence). For the CDR3, the DNA is TGTACCAGCACCCAGGGTCGCGCAGACTCTGGGGCCAACGTCCTGACTTTC. Protein sequence: CTSTQGRADSGANVLTF.

The V gene is TRBV7-2, the J gene TRBJ1-4; 7 bases map to TRBD1. Germline V gene lookup returns CDR1 SGHTA and CDR2 FQGNSA. The CDR3 sequence is 14 residues long. V was clipped by 7 bases and J by 3 bases; unmatched bases: 5. The CDR3 sequence is CASNRGLANEKLFF. The CDR3 region has the DNA TGTGCCAGCAACAGGGGTTTGGCTAATGAAAAACTGTTTTTT.

There are a few counts of this clonotype. The chain uses TRBV11-2 and TRBJ2-4; 7 nucleotides agree with TRBD2. The J segment lost 13 bases and the V segment lost 6 bases, leaving 9 bases of the junction unmatched. CDR1 is SGHAT and CDR2 is FQNNGV in the germline V gene. This CDR3 is 12 amino acids long. The CDR3 loop reads CASRAGVKGQYF. The CDR3 coding sequence is TGTGCCAGCAGGGCGGGGGTCAAGGGGCAGTACTTC.

In this sample, this clonotype turned up a few times. The chain combines TRBV6-5 with TRBJ1-2; no firm D call. V lost 7 bases and J 4 bases, leaving 19 bases between the germline ends. The germline V gene encodes CDR1 MNHEY and CDR2 SVGAGI. The CDR3 spans 15 residues. CDR3 nucleotide sequence: TGTGCCAGCACCCCTGGGTCCGCCGATGGCTATGGCTACACCTTC. It specifies CASTPGSADGYGYTF.

The sample holds a few counts of this clonotype. This chain connects TRBV29-1 to TRBJ1-2; 10 positions match TRBD1. J gave up 0 bases and V 8 bases, and 9 bases lay outside the gene matches. CDR1 and CDR2 (germline): SQVTM, ANQGSEA. This CDR3 is built from 15 residues. CDR3 in DNA: TGCAGCTCTCGGGACAGGGGTCCCCCTAACTATGGCTACACCTTC. It specifies CSSRDRGPPNYGYTF. Looking up the rest from reference TRBV29-1 and TRBJ1-2 gives the full variable domain: SAVISQKPSRDICQRGTSLTIQCQVDSQVTMMFWYRQQPGQSLTLIATANQGSEATYESGFVIDKFPISRPNLTFSTLTVSNMSPEDSSIYLCSSRDRGPPNYGYTFGSGTRLTVV.

The chain carries TRBV27 and TRBJ2-5; D call uncertain. The CDR3 has 14 amino acids. Germline CDR1 reads MNHEY; CDR2 reads SMNVEV (reference sequence). The V and J ends lost 1 base and 5 bases respectively, with 11 bases between them. The CDR3 DNA sequence: TGTGCCAGCAGTTTATGGGGTACTGATGAGACCCAGTACTTC. This translates into CASSLWGTDETQYF.

V usage is TRBV7-9 and J usage is TRBJ1-2; perhaps TRBD1 as D (5 bases). CDR1 SEHNR and CDR2 FQNEAQ come from the germline V gene (reference sequence). The CDR3 consists of 15 residues. The V end was cut by 4 bases, the J end by 1 base, with 13 bases between. Written as DNA, the CDR3 is TGTGCCAGCAGCTCGACTCCCGGGGGTAACTATGGCTACACCTTC. It codes for CASSSTPGGNYGYTF.

The chain couples TRBV7-2 to TRBJ2-4; no definite D call. The CDR3 is 16 amino acids. Germline V gene lookup returns CDR1 SGHTA and CDR2 FQGNSA. The V end lost 5 bases, the J end lost 0 bases, and 14 bases lay between the germline ends. The CDR3 loop is CASSPTAVLAKNIQYF. Here the CDR3 DNA reads TGTGCCAGCAGCCCAACGGCAGTACTAGCCAAAAACATTCAGTACTTC.

Details on this clonotype: A junction end diverges from the germline sequence, so it may reflect a read error. This chain links TRBV27 with TRBJ2-5, with unresolved D. Judging by the DNA end, TRBJ2-7 fits better; the J call may be wrong. The CDR3 length is 11 residues. Germline CDR1 is MNHEY and CDR2 is SMNVEV (reference sequence). The CDR3 DNA follows: TGTGCCTGCAGTGACACCTACGAGCAGTACTTC. It specifies CACSDTYEQYF.

The chain is built from TRBV10-3 and TRBJ1-1, with 8 bases lining up with TRBD1. The CDR3 spans 13 residues. Germline V gene data show CDR1 as ENHRY and CDR2 as SYGVKD. The J segment lost 2 bases and the V segment lost 10 bases, leaving 6 bases of the junction unmatched. CDR3 sequence: CATQGAINTEAFF. For the CDR3, the DNA is TGTGCCACCCAGGGGGCGATCAACACTGAAGCTTTCTTT.

The rearrangement uses TRBV29-1 and TRBJ2-3; 8 bases line up with TRBD1. The CDR3 contains 14 residues. The germline V gene has CDR1 SQVTM and CDR2 ANQGSEA. The trim removed 3 bases at V and 4 bases at J, leaving 6 bases unmatched. The chain's CDR3 is CSVDVTGASDTQYF. The DNA for the CDR3 is TGCAGCGTTGATGTGACAGGGGCGTCAGATACGCAGTATTTT.

The table lists this clonotype with a few counts. The chain carries TRBV6-5 and TRBJ1-2; D remains unclear. The CDR3 consists of 13 residues. From germline, CDR1 is MNHEY and CDR2 SVGAGI. Trimming removed 2 bases at V and 0 bases at J, with 4 bases between. CDR3 in DNA: TGTGCCAGCAGTTACCACACTAACTATGGCTACACCTTC. This encodes CASSYHTNYGYTF.

A word on this clonotype: An end of the junction differs from the germline gene, which may be a read error. J is TRBJ2-1 and V is TRBV20-1; 8 bases are a match to TRBD2. This CDR3 contains 15 residues. The V gene's germline CDR1 is DFQATT and CDR2 SNEGSKA (reference sequence). The chain's CDR3 is CSATARRGVYNVQFF. As DNA, the CDR3 is TGCAGTGCTACCGCCAGGCGGGGGGTCTACAATGTGCAGTTCTTC.

A few counts support this clonotype. The rearrangement links TRBV12-3 or TRBV12-4 to TRBJ2-3; TRBD1 is a possible D gene (5 bases). V was pared by 1 base and J by 4 bases, with 9 bases between. This CDR3 is 14 amino acids long. The CDR3 bases are TGTGCCAGCAGTTTAGAATCAGGGTCAGATACGCAGTATTTT. Residues: CASSLESGSDTQYF.

This clonotype was counted only a few times. The chain carries TRBV6-1 and TRBJ2-5; 8 bases agree with TRBD2. Germline V lookup: CDR1 MNHNS, CDR2 SASEGT. The V segment lost 5 bases and the J segment 1 base; nucleotides outside the gene matches: 12. The CDR3 runs 17 residues. As DNA, the CDR3 is TGTGCCAGCAGTCAAGGTGGGCTAGCGGGTGCCCAAGAGACCCAGTACTTC. Protein sequence: CASSQGGLAGAQETQYF.

The chain couples TRBV10-2 to TRBJ1-1, with D maybe TRBD1 (6 bases). The germline V gene has CDR1 WSHSY and CDR2 SAAADI. The V gene lost 7 bases and the J gene lost 4 bases, with 16 bases spanning the gap. CDR3 length: 14 residues. The CDR3 DNA is TGCGCCAGCACCCTAAGGAACAGGGCCACTGAAGCTTTCTTT. It specifies CASTLRNRATEAFF.

This clonotype was seen a handful of times. V is TRBV20-1 and J is TRBJ2-6; D unresolved. CDR3 size: 16 residues. V dropped 2 bases and J dropped 0 bases, with 11 bases sitting between them. CDR1 and CDR2 from the germline V gene are DFQATT and SNEGSKA (reference sequence). CDR3 coding DNA: TGCAGTGCTAGATCCAAAACGGCCTCTGGGGCCAACGTCCTGACTTTC. As protein: CSARSKTASGANVLTF.

V usage is TRBV11-2 and J usage is TRBJ2-1; no clear D. This CDR3 contains 13 residues. The germline V gene encodes CDR1 SGHAT and CDR2 FQNNGV. V was clipped by 0 bases and J by 4 bases, with 4 bases between them. DNA of the CDR3: TGTGCCAGCAGCTTAGACAGGTACAATGAGCAGTTCTTC. Translation: CASSLDRYNEQFF.

The rearrangement joins TRBV18 to TRBJ1-2; 9 bases agree with TRBD1. Germline assignment: CDR1 KGHSH and CDR2 LQKENI. This CDR3 has 15 residues. The V gene end was trimmed by 3 bases and the J gene end by 3 bases; junction bases not matched to a gene: 5. As DNA, the CDR3 is TGTGCCAGCTCACCCGGACAGGGGAGTGACTATGGCTACACCTTC. Translating it yields CASSPGQGSDYGYTF.

There are a few counts of this clonotype. The chain is built from TRBV28 and TRBJ2-3; TRBD2 agrees at 9 bases. In germline, CDR1 is MDHEN, CDR2 SYDVKM. The V gene end was trimmed by 4 bases and the J gene end by 4 bases; junction bases not matched to a gene: 9. This CDR3 region has 16 residues. In nucleotides, the CDR3 is TGTGCCAGCAGTTCCGGGGTTAGCGGGAGTGCAGATACGCAGTATTTT. Amino acid sequence: CASSSGVSGSADTQYF.

This clonotype has at least ten counts. The chain joins TRBV7-8 to TRBJ2-5, with 13 bases lining up with TRBD2. CDR3 size: 16 residues. The junction had 5 bases not matched to a gene; V was cut back by 5 bases and J by 2 bases. Germline V lookup: CDR1 SGHVS, CDR2 FQNEAQ. In nucleotides, the CDR3 is TGTGCCAGCAGCCCGGGGACTAGCGGGGCGCAAGAGACCCAGTACTTC. As protein: CASSPGTSGAQETQYF.

The chain links TRBV6-1 to TRBJ2-7; D unresolved. Germline V gives CDR1 MNHNS, CDR2 SASEGT. The CDR3 runs to 14 residues. Trimming cost V 2 bases and J 3 bases, with 11 bases left between them. CDR3 in amino acids: CASSEPTWVYEQYF. The CDR3 DNA follows: TGTGCCAGCAGTGAACCCACCTGGGTCTACGAGCAGTACTTC.